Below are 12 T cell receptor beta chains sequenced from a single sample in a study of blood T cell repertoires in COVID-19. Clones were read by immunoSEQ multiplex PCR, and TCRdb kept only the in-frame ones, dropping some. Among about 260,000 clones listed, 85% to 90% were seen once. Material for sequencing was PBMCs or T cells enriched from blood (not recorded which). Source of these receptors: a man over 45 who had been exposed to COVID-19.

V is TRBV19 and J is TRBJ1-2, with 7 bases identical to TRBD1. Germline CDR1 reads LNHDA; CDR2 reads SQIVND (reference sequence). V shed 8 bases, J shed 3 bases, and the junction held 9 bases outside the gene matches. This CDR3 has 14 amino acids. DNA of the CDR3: TGTGCCAGTTCCCAGGGGGTATGGTACTATGGCTACACCTTC. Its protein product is CASSQGVWYYGYTF.

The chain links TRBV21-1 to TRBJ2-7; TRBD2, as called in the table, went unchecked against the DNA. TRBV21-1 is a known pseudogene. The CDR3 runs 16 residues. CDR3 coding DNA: TGTGCCAGCATCCCTTTAGCGGGAAATATTTCCTACGAGCAGTACGTC. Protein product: CASIPLAGNISYEQYV.

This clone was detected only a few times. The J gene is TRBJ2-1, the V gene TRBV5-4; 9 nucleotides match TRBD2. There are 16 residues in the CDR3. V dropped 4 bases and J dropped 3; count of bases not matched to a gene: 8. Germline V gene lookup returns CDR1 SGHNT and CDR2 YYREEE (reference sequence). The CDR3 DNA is TGTGCCAGCAGCCCTACAGCGGGAGGAGGCTACAATGAGCAGTTCTTC. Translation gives CASSPTAGGGYNEQFF.

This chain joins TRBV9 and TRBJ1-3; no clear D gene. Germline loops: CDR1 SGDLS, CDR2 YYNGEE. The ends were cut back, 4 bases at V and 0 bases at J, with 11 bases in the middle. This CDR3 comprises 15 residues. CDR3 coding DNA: TGTGCCAGCAGCCCCCGGGGATTCTCTGGAAACACCATATATTTT. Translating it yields CASSPRGFSGNTIYF.

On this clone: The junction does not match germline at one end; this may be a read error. CDR3 protein: CASSPRTSGNAGELFF. CDR3 DNA sequence: TGTGCCAGCAGCCCCCGGACTAGCGGGAACGCCGGGGAGCTGTTTTTT. This chain links TRBV5-4 with TRBJ2-2; TRBD2 aligns across 12 bases. The CDR3 is made up of 16 amino acids. Germline V gene sequence: CDR1 SGHNT, CDR2 YYREEE (reference sequence).

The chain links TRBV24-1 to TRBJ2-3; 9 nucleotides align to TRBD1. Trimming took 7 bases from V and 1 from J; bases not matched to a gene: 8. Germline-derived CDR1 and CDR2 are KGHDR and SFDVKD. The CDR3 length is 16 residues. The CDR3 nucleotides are TGTGCCACCAGGAAACAGGGGGCGGACGGCACAGATACGCAGTATTTT. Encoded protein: CATRKQGADGTDTQYF.

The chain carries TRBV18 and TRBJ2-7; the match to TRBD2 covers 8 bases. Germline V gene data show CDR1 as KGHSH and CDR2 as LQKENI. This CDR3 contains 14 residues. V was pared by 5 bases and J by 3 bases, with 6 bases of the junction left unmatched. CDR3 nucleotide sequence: TGTGCCAGCTCAATCGTAGCGGGGAGCTACGAGCAGTACTTC. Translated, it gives CASSIVAGSYEQYF. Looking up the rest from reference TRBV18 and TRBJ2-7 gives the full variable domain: NAGVMQNPRHLVRRRGQEARLRCSPMKGHSHVYWYRQLPEEGLKFMVYLQKENIIDESGMPKERFSAEFPKEGPSILRIQQVVRGDSAAYFCASSIVAGSYEQYFGPGTRLTVT.

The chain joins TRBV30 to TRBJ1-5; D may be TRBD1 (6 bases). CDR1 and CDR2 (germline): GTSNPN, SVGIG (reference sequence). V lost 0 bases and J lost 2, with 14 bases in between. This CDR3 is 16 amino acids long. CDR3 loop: CAWSVQGGWGNQPQHF. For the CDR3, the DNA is TGTGCCTGGAGTGTACAGGGTGGTTGGGGCAATCAGCCCCAGCATTTT.

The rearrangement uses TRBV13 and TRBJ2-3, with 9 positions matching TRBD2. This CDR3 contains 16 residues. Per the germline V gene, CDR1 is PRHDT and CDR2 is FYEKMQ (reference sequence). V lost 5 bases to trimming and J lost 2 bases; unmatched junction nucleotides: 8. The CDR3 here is CASSRIGLANTDTQYF. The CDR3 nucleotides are TGTGCCAGCAGCAGAATCGGACTAGCGAACACAGATACGCAGTATTTT.

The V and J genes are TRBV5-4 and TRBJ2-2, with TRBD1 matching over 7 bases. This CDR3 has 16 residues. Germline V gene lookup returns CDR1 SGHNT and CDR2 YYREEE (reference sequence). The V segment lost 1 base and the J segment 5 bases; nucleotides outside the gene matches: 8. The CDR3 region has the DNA TGTGCCAGCAGCTTGTTGGGGGACAGCTGGACCGGGGAGCTGTTTTTT. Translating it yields CASSLLGDSWTGELFF.

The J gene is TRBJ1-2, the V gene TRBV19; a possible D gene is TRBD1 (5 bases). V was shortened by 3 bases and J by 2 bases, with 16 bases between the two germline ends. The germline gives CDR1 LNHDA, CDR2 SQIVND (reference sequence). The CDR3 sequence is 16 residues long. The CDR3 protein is CASSIRPTAVNYGYTF. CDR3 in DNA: TGTGCCAGTAGTATTCGGCCGACAGCCGTCAACTATGGCTACACCTTC.

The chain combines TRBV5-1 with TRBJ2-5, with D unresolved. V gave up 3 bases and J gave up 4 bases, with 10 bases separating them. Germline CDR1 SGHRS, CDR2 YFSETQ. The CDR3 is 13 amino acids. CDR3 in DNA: TGCGCCAGCAGCTCCGAGGCTCGAGAGACCCAGTACTTC. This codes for CASSSEARETQYF.